Listed below are T cell receptor beta chains from one sample, sequenced in a study of vaccination and CD4 T cells after COVID-19. Each CDR3 protein is one row after TCRdb ran MiXCR on the PCR reads. The repertoire includes some 16,000 distinct CDR3 sequences, about 53% of them detected once, and about 30% sits in the top ten. These receptors are not linked to any known antigen. The material sequenced was cultured CD4+ T cells from blood, taken after SARS-CoV-2 vaccination. The receptor source for this set is a human donor with COVID-19. CDR3s leave out the opening cysteine and the closing phenylalanine or tryptophan. Rows give clone size only sometimes, using once, few, many, or a class for an expanded clone.

TRBJ2-5	TRBV6-2/TRBV6-3	-	ASSGLAGRYQETQY
TRBJ1-4	TRBV7-6	-	ASSLINGLF
TRBJ2-5	TRBV6-1	-	ASSPETGWGETQY
TRBJ1-1	TRBV6-1	-	ASGAGANTEAF
TRBJ2-2	TRBV19	-	ASRRQGRRLTGELF
TRBJ1-5	TRBV6-1	-	ASSETGTVRNQPQH
TRBJ1-2	TRBV6-5	-	ASSYSRVSPYGYT
TRBJ2-3	TRBV10-1	few	ASSESSGGSYTQY
TRBJ1-1	TRBV11-3	-	ASSSYRVMNTEAF
TRBJ1-1	TRBV28	few	ASSSGGKNTEAF
TRBJ1-5	TRBV2	few	ASTQLVTGQQPQH
TRBJ1-1	TRBV6-2/TRBV6-3	few	ASSYGRGMNTEAF
-	TRBV10-1	-	ASSESDWRETQY
TRBJ1-1	TRBV5-5	few	ASSFLDGGVNTEAF
TRBJ2-7	TRBV7-2	-	ASSSWTGQGEQY
TRBJ1-1	TRBV20-1	few	SATRPKGGANTEAF
TRBJ2-5	TRBV11-2	-	ASRDGKQGAIQETQY
TRBJ2-7	TRBV20-1	-	SARARDPFRQY
TRBJ2-7	TRBV6-1	-	ASNQLAESSEQY
TRBJ1-3	TRBV20-1	-	SARDSGEGNTIY
TRBJ2-5	TRBV7-8	-	ASSPRPGEELETQY
TRBJ1-1	TRBV2	-	ASNTGQGAGTEAF
TRBJ2-3	TRBV7-2	few	ASSPRGEGPQY
TRBJ1-1	TRBV30	few	AWRTGSATEAF
TRBJ2-1	TRBV19	-	ASVRGGRYNEQF
TRBJ1-5	TRBV7-2	few	ASSLRRTISNQPQH
TRBJ1-2	TRBV6-1	-	ASTSRLGIRDGYT
TRBJ1-1	TRBV6-1	few	ASSALTGGFTEAF
TRBJ2-2	TRBV27	-	ASSRTSGGKNTGELF
TRBJ1-5	TRBV11-3	-	ASSRDAGINQPQH
TRBJ2-5	TRBV7-2	-	ASSSAETQY
TRBJ2-2	TRBV24-1	few	AASKNSNTGELF
TRBJ1-2	TRBV10-3	few	AAGVYGYT
TRBJ1-2	TRBV25-1	-	ASSRGNNYGYT
TRBJ2-3	TRBV2	-	ASSVLAGRAPDTQY
TRBJ2-3	TRBV24-1	-	ATSDFSGGITDTQY
TRBJ2-7	TRBV28	-	ASSLAQGAPYEQY
TRBJ2-1	TRBV10-3	few	ASTGAGGREQF
TRBJ1-5	TRBV30	-	AWSGGGNQPQH
TRBJ2-7	TRBV20-1	-	SARSDRAAYEQY
TRBJ2-7	TRBV6-5	-	ASSYSLVRTYEQY
TRBJ2-2	TRBV6-5	few	ASSYRITGAAGELF
TRBJ2-1	TRBV24-1	-	ATSELRTGNEQF
TRBJ2-7	TRBV20-1	-	SAREGGGLREQY
TRBJ2-2	TRBV6-1	once	ASLLTSNTGELF
TRBJ1-5	TRBV27	-	ASSLWGTHQPQH
TRBJ1-2	TRBV2	-	ASRARQGQPTHYGYT
TRBJ2-5	TRBV20-1	-	SAYGVETQY
TRBJ1-3	TRBV30	-	AWSRDSYGNTIY
TRBJ2-5	TRBV19	-	ASSETGTSGGPGGTQY
TRBJ2-1	TRBV20-1	few	SARGLAVYNEQF
TRBJ2-5	TRBV24-1	-	ATSSGGGKTQY